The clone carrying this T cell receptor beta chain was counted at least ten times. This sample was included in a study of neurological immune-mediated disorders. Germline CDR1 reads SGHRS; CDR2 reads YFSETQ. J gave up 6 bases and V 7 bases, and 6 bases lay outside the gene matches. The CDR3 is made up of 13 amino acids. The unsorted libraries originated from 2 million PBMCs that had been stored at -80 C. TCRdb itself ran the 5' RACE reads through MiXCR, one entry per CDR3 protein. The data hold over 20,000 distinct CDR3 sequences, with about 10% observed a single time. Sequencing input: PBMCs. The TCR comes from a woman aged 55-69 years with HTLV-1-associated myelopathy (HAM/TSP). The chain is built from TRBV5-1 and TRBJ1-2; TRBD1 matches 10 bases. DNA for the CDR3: TGCGCCAGCCCTAGACAGGGGGCAAATGGCTACACCTTC. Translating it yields CASPRQGANGYTF.